The present T cell receptor (beta chain) was sequenced within a study of T cell repertoires in ileal Crohn's disease. About the study: Operated complications were stricturing disease (approximately 61%) and penetrating disease (around 40%). Thiopurines (11) or anti-TNF agents (around 17) were given postoperatively to about half.

TCRdb keeps only in-frame clones here, not all; method: immunoSEQ multiplex PCR. Here the sample spans roughly 28,000 clones, roughly three quarters being singletons. Sequenced input: ileal tissue. This receptor was identified in an adult with Crohn's disease.

The DNA for the CDR3 is TGTGCCAGTAGTATTTACAGCTCCAATCAGCCCCAGCATTTT. It yields the protein CASSIYSSNQPQHF. The chain has TRBV19 and TRBJ1-5; D gene unclear. This CDR3 contains 14 residues. Germline V lookup: CDR1 LNHDA, CDR2 SQIVND (reference sequence). V lost 3 bases to trimming and J lost 3 bases, with 9 bases between them.